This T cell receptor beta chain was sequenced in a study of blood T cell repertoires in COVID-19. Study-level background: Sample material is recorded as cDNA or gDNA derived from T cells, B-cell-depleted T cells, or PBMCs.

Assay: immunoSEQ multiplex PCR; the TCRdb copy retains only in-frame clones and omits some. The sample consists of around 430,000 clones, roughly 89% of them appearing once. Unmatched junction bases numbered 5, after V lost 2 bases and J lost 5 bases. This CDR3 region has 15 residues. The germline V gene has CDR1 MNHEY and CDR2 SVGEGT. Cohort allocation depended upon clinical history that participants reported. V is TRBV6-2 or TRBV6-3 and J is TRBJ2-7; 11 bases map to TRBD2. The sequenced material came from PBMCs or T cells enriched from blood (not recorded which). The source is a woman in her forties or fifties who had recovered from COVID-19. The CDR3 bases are TGTGCCAGCAGTTACCCGCTAGCGGGGGGCCACGAGCAGTACTTC. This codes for CASSYPLAGGHEQYF.